The text below deals with one T cell receptor beta chain. Its antigen remains unknown. These data are taken from a study of T-cell reconstitution after alpha-beta-depleted transplantation in children. Study-wide points: In patients about two months after transplant, alpha-beta T cells reportedly arose from several hundred expanded graft clones. T-cell numbers and diversity, one year after transplant, stemmed largely from T cells that were newly produced. High day-60 TCRbeta diversity in some patients came from surviving recipient T cells and thymic progenitors.

Using unique molecular identifiers, the investigators prepared the TCRbeta library. One entry per CDR3 protein results from TCRdb running MiXCR on the PCR reads. The sample includes over 450,000 distinct CDR3 sequences, about 10% of them seen just once. This clonotype was obtained from a child aged 2 to 9 with inherited bone marrow failure, due to receive a stem cell transplant. The sample in question was PBMCs, obtained before TCRalphabeta/CD19-depleted stem cell transplant.

CDR3 DNA: TGTGCCAGCAGCTCCCTGGGACTCCGGGACAGGACTTACGAGCAGTACTTC. Amino acids: CASSSLGLRDRTYEQYF. The chain recombines TRBV7-2 with TRBJ2-7; the match to TRBD1 covers 8 bases. V shed 4 bases, J shed 4 bases, and the junction held 15 bases outside the gene matches. CDR1 SGHTA and CDR2 FQGNSA come from the germline V gene. This CDR3 region has 17 residues.